Below, 27 T cell receptor beta chains from the same sample are listed, as sequenced in a study of radiation and T cells in renal cell carcinoma. As to time point: blood 2 weeks post-SBRT. Specified treatment: 15 Gy SBRT to primary tumor, nephrectomy 4 weeks later. TCRdb keeps only in-frame clones here, not all; method: immunoSEQ multiplex PCR. The data contain about 130,000 clones, around 89% of them singletons. The specimen was blood, collected from a patient whose treatment included radiotherapy and nephrectomy. These receptors all come from a woman aged 65 to 85 with renal cell carcinoma.

The chain recombines TRBV5-1 with TRBJ2-1; either TRBD1 or TRBD2 may fit D (5 bases each). The V and J ends lost 0 bases and 4 bases respectively, with 20 bases between them. Per the germline V gene, CDR1 is SGHRS and CDR2 is YFSETQ. The CDR3 length is 18 residues. The CDR3 here is CASSLGTRRGAAYNEQFF. The CDR3 bases are TGCGCCAGCAGCTTGGGTACACGGAGAGGGGCCGCTTACAATGAGCAGTTCTTC.

V and J are TRBV25-1 and TRBJ1-1, with a possible D match to TRBD1 (6 bases). Per the germline V gene, CDR1 is MGHDK and CDR2 is SYGVNS. The CDR3 contains 15 residues. V lost 6 bases to trimming and J lost 1 base, with 15 bases between them. The CDR3 sequence is CASSKTGFSNTEAFF. DNA of the CDR3: TGTGCCAGCAGCAAGACAGGCTTTTCGAACACTGAAGCTTTCTTT.

This chain links TRBV5-1 with TRBJ1-3; D unclear. The length of the CDR3 is 13 residues. Germline CDR1 is SGHRS and CDR2 is YFSETQ. The germline V and J ends were trimmed by 5 bases and 0 bases, with 6 bases remaining between them. CDR3 residues: CASRWNSGNTIYF. For the CDR3, the DNA is TGCGCCAGCAGATGGAACTCTGGAAACACCATATATTTT.

The chain recombines TRBV7-9 with TRBJ2-1, with 7 bases fitting TRBD1. V dropped 4 bases and J dropped 0; count of bases not matched to a gene: 9. The CDR3 is 17 amino acids. Germline loops: CDR1 SEHNR, CDR2 FQNEAQ (reference sequence). This CDR3 reads CASSSQDRWSSYNEQFF. CDR3 nucleotide sequence: TGTGCCAGCAGCTCGCAGGACAGGTGGAGCTCCTACAATGAGCAGTTCTTC.

The V call is TRBV27, the J call TRBJ1-2; D is possibly TRBD1 (6 bases). Trimming took off 5 bases at V and 5 bases at J, with 12 bases between the two ends. CDR3 length: 13 amino acids. From germline, CDR1 is MNHEY and CDR2 SMNVEV (reference sequence). Written as DNA, the CDR3 is TGTGCCAGCAGTCCAGACAGGACTTATGGCTACACCTTC. Translated, it gives CASSPDRTYGYTF.

The chain joins TRBV5-1 to TRBJ1-1, with 7 bases that match TRBD1. CDR1 SGHRS and CDR2 YFSETQ come from the germline V gene. The CDR3 loop spans 15 amino acids. J was trimmed by 1 base and V by 4 bases; bases with no gene match: 7. CDR3 nucleotides: TGCGCCAGCAGCCGAACCGGGACAGCGAACACTGAAGCTTTCTTT. Translation: CASSRTGTANTEAFF.

The gene calls are TRBV4-2 and TRBJ2-1, with TRBD2 matching over 11 bases. CDR1 and CDR2 (germline): LGHNA, YNFKEQ. V shed 1 base and J 6 bases; nucleotides not matched to a gene: 5. This CDR3 region has 16 residues. The CDR3 bases are TGTGCCAGCAGCCAAGCTGTAGCGGGGGGGCGCAATGAGCAGTTCTTC. Translation: CASSQAVAGGRNEQFF.

The chain is built from TRBV5-1 and TRBJ2-7; 11 bases agree with TRBD1. V shed 7 bases, J shed 3 bases, and the junction held 12 bases outside the gene matches. CDR1 is SGHRS, CDR2 YFSETQ, per germline. The CDR3 totals 16 residues. CDR3 DNA: TGCGCCAGCTCCGCGGACAGGGGGCGCCCGGGCTACGAGCAGTACTTC. Protein product: CASSADRGRPGYEQYF.

The genes are TRBV19 and TRBJ1-3; 11 positions match TRBD1. Per germline, CDR1 LNHDA and CDR2 SQIVND (reference sequence). CDR3 size: 14 residues. V was pared by 9 bases and J by 4 bases, with 5 bases of the junction left unmatched. The DNA for the CDR3 is TGTGCCAGCGGACAGGGGGCTTCAGGAAACACCATATATTTT. Protein product: CASGQGASGNTIYF.

The rearrangement links TRBV6-5 to TRBJ1-3; TRBD1 agrees at 7 bases. Germline CDR1 MNHEY, CDR2 SVGAGI. The CDR3 covers 16 residues. V shed 2 bases, J shed 2 bases, and the junction held 6 bases outside the gene matches. The CDR3 nucleotides read TGTGCCAGCAGTTACCTCACAGGGGTGGCTGGAAACACCATATATTTT. Residues: CASSYLTGVAGNTIYF.

The chain is built from TRBV7-2 and TRBJ2-3; 14 bases match TRBD2. This CDR3 is built from 15 residues. V dropped 6 bases and J dropped 6; count of bases not matched to a gene: 5. Germline V gene lookup returns CDR1 SGHTA and CDR2 FQGNSA. The CDR3 nucleotides read TGTGCCAGCAGGACTAGCGGGGGGGCCTGGGATACGCAGTATTTT. As protein: CASRTSGGAWDTQYF.

The chain uses TRBV10-3 and TRBJ2-1, with TRBD1 matching over 7 bases. Germline CDR1 is ENHRY and CDR2 is SYGVKD. Trimming cost V 8 bases and J 0 bases; bases outside gene matches: 4. The CDR3 has 14 amino acids. In DNA, the CDR3 is TGTGCCATCCGCCGGGACAGCTCCTACAATGAGCAGTTCTTC. Translated, it gives CAIRRDSSYNEQFF.

The genes are TRBV13 and TRBJ1-2; D possibly corresponds to TRBD1 (6 bases). Germline lookup yields CDR1 PRHDT and CDR2 FYEKMQ (reference sequence). There are 14 residues in the CDR3. V lost 5 bases and J lost 2, with 12 bases in between. This chain's CDR3 is CASSPSGTNYGYTF. CDR3 nucleotide sequence: TGTGCCAGCAGCCCTTCTGGGACAAACTATGGCTACACCTTC.

The V call is TRBV11-3, the J call TRBJ2-1; D perhaps matches TRBD2 (7 bases). Germline V gene sequence: CDR1 SGHNT, CDR2 YENEEA. CDR3 length: 15 residues. V lost 1 base and J 12 bases, leaving 19 bases between the germline ends. The DNA of the CDR3 is TGTGCCAGCAGCTTAGGTTGGGGGGGCCAGGAAAGGCAGTTCTTC. This codes for CASSLGWGGQERQFF.

As regards this clone: One end of the junction is discordant with germline, which a read error may explain. Within the sample, other DNA sequences also encode this same CDR3. The chain carries TRBV5-4 and TRBJ2-7; a weak D match, TRBD1 (5 bases). This CDR3 spans 13 amino acids. CDR1 SGHNT and CDR2 YYREEE come from the germline V gene (reference sequence). The CDR3 reads CASSSDSTYEQYF. CDR3 nucleotides: TGCGCCAGCAGCTCCGACAGTACCTACGAGCAGTACTTC.

The rearrangement uses TRBV6-5 and TRBJ1-5; 9 bases map to TRBD1. This CDR3 has 15 amino acids. Germline V CDR1 and CDR2: MNHEY, SVGAGI. The V segment lost 8 bases and the J segment 3 bases; nucleotides outside the gene matches: 8. CDR3 residues: CASAPDRGDNQPQHF. In DNA form, the CDR3 reads TGTGCCAGCGCTCCGGACAGGGGAGACAATCAGCCCCAGCATTTT.

This clone showed up just a few times. The gene calls are TRBV30 and TRBJ1-1; D might be TRBD1 (5 bases). Germline CDR1 reads GTSNPN; CDR2 reads SVGIG (reference sequence). Trimming took off 0 bases at V and 1 base at J, with 9 bases between the two ends. The CDR3 runs 14 residues. The CDR3 reads CAWSVFDRNTEAFF. The CDR3 DNA reads as TGTGCCTGGAGTGTTTTTGACAGGAACACTGAAGCTTTCTTT.

This clone has a single count. This chain joins TRBV14 and TRBJ2-1, with D possibly being TRBD2 (5 bases). CDR1 and CDR2 from the germline V gene are SGHDN and FVKESK. The CDR3 consists of 13 residues. V shed 3 bases and J shed 2 bases, with 5 bases lying between them. CDR3 nucleotides: TGTGCCAGCAGCCAGGAGGCCTACAATGAGCAGTTCTTC. This codes for CASSQEAYNEQFF.

The chain couples TRBV19 to TRBJ2-7, with TRBD2 as a possible D gene (7 bases). CDR1 and CDR2 (germline): LNHDA, SQIVND (reference sequence). This CDR3 region has 15 residues. Trimming removed 5 bases at V and 2 bases at J, with 16 bases between. The CDR3 here is CASSPRRGHTYEQYF. Written as DNA, the CDR3 is TGTGCCAGTAGTCCGCGGCGGGGGCACACCTACGAGCAGTACTTC.

The V gene is TRBV11-3, the J gene TRBJ2-3, with TRBD2 matching 8 bases. In germline, CDR1 is SGHNT, CDR2 YENEEA. This CDR3 is built from 17 residues. J gave up 0 bases and V 4 bases, and 9 bases lay outside the gene matches. CDR3 bases: TGTGCCAGCAGCTACTCCCTACTAGCGGCGAGCACAGATACGCAGTATTTT. It yields the protein CASSYSLLAASTDTQYF.

The J gene is TRBJ2-6, the V gene TRBV7-9; 7 nucleotides match TRBD2. This CDR3 has 17 amino acids. The trim removed 7 bases at V and 2 bases at J, leaving 11 bases unmatched. From germline, CDR1 is SEHNR and CDR2 FQNEAQ (reference sequence). The CDR3: CASTSGAGRAGANVLTF. CDR3 coding DNA: TGTGCCAGCACCTCCGGGGCGGGGAGGGCTGGGGCCAACGTCCTGACTTTC.

The rearrangement links TRBV7-2 to TRBJ1-6, with 7 bases matching TRBD1. V lost 1 base to trimming and J lost 8 bases; unmatched junction nucleotides: 8. Germline V gene data show CDR1 as SGHTA and CDR2 as FQGNSA. The CDR3 runs to 16 residues. The CDR3 DNA reads as TGTGCCAGCAGCTTAGTTTTGGTCCAGGGGGATTCACCCCTCCACTTT. This sequence encodes CASSLVLVQGDSPLHF.

As regards this clone: In the same sample, other DNA sequences code for this CDR3. This rearrangement joins TRBV15 to TRBJ2-7; no reliable D call. Germline CDR1 reads LNHNV; CDR2 reads YYDKDF (reference sequence). V dropped 0 bases and J dropped 5 bases, with 11 bases sitting between them. CDR3 length: 14 residues. The CDR3 coding sequence is TGTGCCACCAGCAGAGAGGGTCCCGGGCACGAGCAGTACTTC. Amino acid sequence: CATSREGPGHEQYF.

The chain is built from TRBV6-5 and TRBJ2-2; no firm D call. Germline-derived CDR1 and CDR2 are MNHEY and SVGAGI. This CDR3 is built from 12 residues. V was trimmed by 5 bases and J by 4 bases, leaving 5 bases between them. The CDR3 region is CASSTFTGELFF. DNA for the CDR3: TGTGCCAGCAGTACGTTCACCGGGGAGCTGTTTTTT.

The CDR3 spells CASSQGTSSYNEQFF. The CDR3 region has the DNA TGCGCCAGCAGCCAAGGGACAAGCTCCTACAATGAGCAGTTCTTC. The J gene is TRBJ2-1, the V gene TRBV4-3; TRBD1 might be the D (5 bases). The germline V and J ends were trimmed by 1 base and 0 bases, with 7 bases remaining between them. Germline assignment: CDR1 LGHNA and CDR2 YSLEER. This CDR3 comprises 15 residues.

This rearrangement joins TRBV30 to TRBJ2-3; D ambiguous. Germline-derived CDR1 and CDR2 are GTSNPN and SVGIG (reference sequence). The CDR3 contains 14 residues. The ends were cut back, 3 bases at V and 4 bases at J, with 14 bases in the middle. CDR3 loop: CAWRIKIPPDTQYF. The CDR3 DNA reads as TGTGCCTGGAGGATAAAGATCCCCCCAGATACGCAGTATTTT.

This chain uses TRBV11-2 with TRBJ2-3, with 7 bases fitting TRBD2. Trimming cost V 1 base and J 2 bases; bases outside gene matches: 3. This CDR3 spans 15 amino acids. Germline assignment: CDR1 SGHAT and CDR2 FQNNGV. The CDR3 sequence is CASSLAAGPTDTQYF. In nucleotides, the CDR3 is TGTGCCAGCAGCTTAGCAGCGGGGCCCACAGATACGCAGTATTTT.